There are a few counts of the clone carrying this T cell receptor beta chain. Its antigen is undetermined. The record originates from a study of beta chain features in type 1 diabetes. Germline loops: CDR1 MNHNS, CDR2 SASEGT. Trimming took off 2 bases at V and 4 bases at J, with 10 bases between the two ends. The CDR3 is 14 residues long. Expressed TCRB transcripts got sequenced, as all isolated RNA was reverse transcribed. Mean read depth for naive, central memory and regulatory T cell samples was approximately 3.57 million reads. Measured with immunoSEQ multiplex PCR; TCRdb has only the in-frame clones, and not every one. The sample carries some 230,000 clones, about 10% recorded once. The study, taken as a whole, reports: Sequencing from cDNA could over-represent high-TCR-expressing cells. Within the patient group, naive, central memory and Treg TCRB repertoires appeared more similar to each other than within healthy donors.

The TCR was taken from a woman aged 18-29 years in good health. The sequenced material came from naive CD4+ T cells from blood. This chain links TRBV6-1 with TRBJ2-3, with D tentatively TRBD1 (5 bases). CDR3 sequence reads: CASSENQGADTQYF. The CDR3, as DNA: TGTGCCAGCAGTGAAAATCAAGGGGCAGATACGCAGTATTTT.